This TCR beta chain came from a study of cytomegalovirus exposure and HLA in healthy donors. The study, taken as a whole, reports: Specificity for CMV antigens was confirmed in vitro for a few of the CMV-associated chains. For cytomegalovirus status, the classifier reportedly gave diagnoses with high specificity and sensitivity. In a later analysis, first-cohort TCR clusters were found to tend to co-occur in the approximately 120 validation repertoires.

About this clone itself: Antigen: not known.

Profiled with immunoSEQ multiplex PCR; TCRdb holds only in-frame clones, not every one. The repertoire has 60,000 to 85,000 clones, around 96% of them found once; the top ten carry roughly 4.5%. CDR3 length: 14 amino acids. Germline assignment: CDR1 MGHDK and CDR2 SYGVNS. Unmatched junction bases numbered 8, after V lost 6 bases and J lost 4 bases. The V call is TRBV25-1, the J call TRBJ2-7; 8 nucleotides agree with TRBD2. Sequencing was carried out using PBMCs. This TCR was recovered from a woman younger than 30 in good health and CMV-seropositive. DNA for the CDR3: TGTGCCAGCAGCGGGGGAGCGGGAGCTTACGAGCAGTACTTC. Encoded protein: CASSGGAGAYEQYF.